This entry lists 3 T cell receptor beta chains sequenced from one sample in a study of T cell changes during pregnancy in multiple sclerosis. The data were produced by immunoSEQ multiplex PCR, yet TCRdb's version contains in-frame clones alone and is incomplete. The sample has about 50,000 clones, roughly nine tenths seen once. Sequencing was performed on CD4+ T cells from peripheral blood mononuclear cells, taken after pregnancy. The receptors shown here come from a female donor with multiple sclerosis, enrolled in a pregnancy study.

The chain recombines TRBV5-1 with TRBJ1-5; possible D gene TRBD1, 5 bases. V shed 1 base and J shed 9 bases, with 23 bases lying between them. Germline values: CDR1 SGHRS, CDR2 YFSETQ. This CDR3 region has 17 residues. DNA of the CDR3: TGCGCCAGCAGCTTGCGGGGATGGGAGGACGGGGCGGGGCCCCAGCATTTT. It specifies CASSLRGWEDGAGPQHF.

The chain couples TRBV11-2 to TRBJ1-1; the D gene is possibly TRBD1 (6 bases). The CDR3 loop spans 13 amino acids. Trimming cost V 6 bases and J 4 bases, with 12 bases left between them. CDR1 and CDR2 (germline): SGHAT, FQNNGV. The CDR3 region is CASRTTQGTEAFF. In DNA form, the CDR3 reads TGTGCCAGCAGAACGACACAGGGCACTGAAGCTTTCTTT.

The V gene is TRBV6-4, the J gene TRBJ2-1; D possibly corresponds to TRBD2 (7 bases). The germline V and J ends were trimmed by 6 bases and 1 base, with 13 bases remaining between them. Germline-derived CDR1 and CDR2 are MRHNA and SNTAGT. This CDR3 has 15 residues. The CDR3 DNA follows: TGTGCCAGCAGGCCTAGGGGGGGATCCTACAATGAGCAGTTCTTC. Its translation: CASRPRGGSYNEQFF.